This passage covers 6 T cell receptor beta chains from one sample sequenced in a study of human T cells and chemical hapten exposure. Documented time point: pre-sensitization, week 0. Treatment here: therapeutic diphenylcyclopropenone sensitization with weekly scalp DPC. TCRdb analysed the RACE reads with MiXCR anew, one entry per CDR3 protein. The table has around 100,000 distinct CDR3 sequences, about 10% seen once. The material sequenced was whole blood, taken in connection with sensitization to the hapten diphenylcyclopropenone (DPC). All receptors come from an older woman with alopecia areata. Some clones in this sample may be carry-over from other donors' samples.

This clonotype has only a few counts. This chain links TRBV6-1 with TRBJ2-2; 8 bases map to TRBD1. The CDR3 runs 16 residues. Looked up from germline, CDR1 is MNHNS and CDR2 is SASEGT. Trimming cost V 5 bases and J 4 bases; bases outside gene matches: 9. The CDR3 DNA reads TGTGCCAGCAGTAAACAACAGGGGGAGCGCACCGGGGAGCTGTTTTTT. This codes for CASSKQQGERTGELFF.

J is TRBJ1-1 and V is TRBV18; D is unresolved. Trimming left V 3 bases short and J 8 bases short, with 10 bases between. CDR3 length: 12 residues. Per the germline V gene, CDR1 is KGHSH and CDR2 is LQKENI. CDR3 sequence (DNA): TGTGCCAGCTCACCCGAATACGAGGAAGCTTTCTTT. This encodes CASSPEYEEAFF.

V gene TRBV2 combines with J gene TRBJ2-7; TRBD1 agrees at 9 bases. Trimming at V came to 6 bases and at J to 2 bases, leaving 14 bases not matched to a gene. The length of the CDR3 is 17 residues. CDR1 is SNHLY and CDR2 is FYNNEI in the germline V gene. The CDR3 nucleotides are TGTGCCAGCAGCCTCCACCAGGGACAGGGAGTCGCCTACGAGCAGTACTTC. Translating it yields CASSLHQGQGVAYEQYF.

The rearrangement links TRBV7-8 to TRBJ2-1; D might be TRBD1 (5 bases). The CDR3 totals 16 residues. Germline lookup yields CDR1 SGHVS and CDR2 FQNEAQ. V dropped 2 bases and J dropped 8 bases, with 19 bases sitting between them. CDR3 loop: CASSLTSGRESDEQFF. The CDR3 DNA reads as TGTGCCAGCAGCTTAACCTCCGGCAGGGAAAGTGATGAGCAGTTCTTC.

Of note for this clonotype: One end of the junction varies from germline; a read error may be responsible. The rearrangement links TRBV27 to TRBJ1-2, with a tentative D call TRBD1 (5 bases). The length of the CDR3 is 14 residues. Looked up from germline, CDR1 is MNHEY and CDR2 is SMNVEV (reference sequence). CDR3 coding DNA: TGTGCCAGCAGTCCATCCAGGGACTACTATGACTACACCTTC. This codes for CASSPSRDYYDYTF.

With respect to this clonotype: A much bigger clone sits one base away, suggesting this may be a read error. The rearrangement links TRBV7-9 to TRBJ2-1; 10 nucleotides agree with TRBD2. The V gene's germline CDR1 is SEHNR and CDR2 FQNEAQ (reference sequence). The CDR3 is 15 residues long. Trimming at V came to 7 bases and at J to 5 bases, leaving 8 bases not matched to a gene. In DNA, the CDR3 is TGTGCCAGCAACCCCCTAGCGGGGGCCCACAATGAGCAGTTCTTC. Its protein product is CASNPLAGAHNEQFF.